The 7 T cell receptor beta chains presented below share a single source sample, sequenced in a study of PD-1 blockade in classical Hodgkin lymphoma. Each patient relapsed following autologous stem cell transplantation, and prior brentuximab vedotin exposure differed. Clones were sequenced by immunoSEQ multiplex PCR, and TCRdb holds only the in-frame ones, with some missing. The sample records 65,000 to 95,000 clones, approximately 88% being singletons. This material consisted of peripheral blood mononuclear cells (PBMCs), taken at baseline. The receptors were sampled from a human donor with classical Hodgkin lymphoma.

The DNA of the CDR3 is TGTGCCAGCAGCCCGGAAGGGAGACCCTACGAGCAGTACTTC. As protein: CASSPEGRPYEQYF. The chain carries TRBV7-9 and TRBJ2-7; D possibly corresponds to TRBD2 (5 bases). The germline V gene encodes CDR1 SEHNR and CDR2 FQNEAQ (reference sequence). The CDR3 totals 14 residues. Trimming left V 5 bases short and J 2 bases short, with 13 bases between.

The V gene is TRBV5-1, the J gene TRBJ1-2; TRBD1 matches at 7 bases. From germline, CDR1 is SGHRS and CDR2 YFSETQ. The CDR3 totals 13 residues. J was trimmed by 5 bases and V by 4 bases; bases with no gene match: 5. The CDR3 loop is CASSPGTAYGYTF. In nucleotides, the CDR3 is TGCGCCAGCAGCCCCGGGACAGCTTATGGCTACACCTTC.

The V and J genes are TRBV28 and TRBJ1-5, with D perhaps TRBD1 (6 bases). The CDR3 contains 20 residues. The germline V and J ends were trimmed by 6 bases and 2 bases, with 29 bases remaining between them. CDR1 is MDHEN and CDR2 is SYDVKM in the germline V gene. The CDR3 nucleotides read TGTGCCAGCAGCTACCTAAGGGGGACGGTTGGAACCACGGGCAATCAGCCCCAGCATTTT. This codes for CASSYLRGTVGTTGNQPQHF.

The chain uses TRBV15 and TRBJ2-7; D gene unclear. The length of the CDR3 is 14 residues. Germline loops: CDR1 LNHNV, CDR2 YYDKDF (reference sequence). V shed 3 bases and J shed 12 bases, with 21 bases lying between them. CDR3 coding DNA: TGTGCCACCAGCAGGAGGAGTGTTTTTGGGCTCTTGTACTTC. It encodes CATSRRSVFGLLYF.

The CDR3 DNA is TGTGCCAGCTCACCATTGGGACAGGGCCCCTCGTTTGGAAACACCATATATTTT. The encoded protein is CASSPLGQGPSFGNTIYF. This chain joins TRBV18 and TRBJ1-3, with 9 nucleotides matching TRBD1. V lost 2 bases, J lost 3 bases, and 11 bases stayed unmatched. The CDR3 consists of 18 residues. From germline, CDR1 is KGHSH and CDR2 LQKENI.

J is TRBJ2-2 and V is TRBV10-2; D unclear. Germline V CDR1 and CDR2: WSHSY, SAAADI. V was cut by 5 bases and J by 0 bases, with 4 bases left in between. This CDR3 region has 13 residues. In DNA, the CDR3 is TGCGCCAGCAGTCCATCGAACACCGGGGAGCTGTTTTTT. Translation: CASSPSNTGELFF.

The chain links TRBV11-2 to TRBJ2-2; 8 nucleotides match TRBD2. The V and J ends lost 5 bases and 6 bases, in that order; junction bases with no gene match: 14. The CDR3 loop spans 17 amino acids. Germline V lookup: CDR1 SGHAT, CDR2 FQNNGV. CDR3 in DNA: TGTGCCAGCAGCACCCTATGGACTAGCCGAAGTCCCGGGGAGCTGTTTTTT. It is translated as CASSTLWTSRSPGELFF. Together with reference TRBV11-2 and TRBJ2-2, the CDR3 gives the full variable domain: EAGVAQSPRYKIIEKRQSVAFWCNPISGHATLYWYQQILGQGPKLLIQFQNNGVVDDSQLPKDRFSAERLKGVDSTLKIQPAKLEDSAVYLCASSTLWTSRSPGELFFGEGSRLTVL.